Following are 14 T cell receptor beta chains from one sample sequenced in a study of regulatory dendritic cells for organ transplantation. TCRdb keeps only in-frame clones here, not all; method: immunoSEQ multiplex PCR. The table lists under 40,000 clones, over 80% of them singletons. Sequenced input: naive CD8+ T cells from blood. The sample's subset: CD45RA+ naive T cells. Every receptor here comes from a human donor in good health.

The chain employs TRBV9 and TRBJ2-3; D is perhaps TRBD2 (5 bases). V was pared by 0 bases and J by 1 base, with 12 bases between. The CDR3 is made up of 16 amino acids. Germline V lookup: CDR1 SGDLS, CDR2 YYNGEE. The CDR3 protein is CASSVGSGPGTDTQYF. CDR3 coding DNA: TGTGCCAGCAGCGTAGGGAGCGGCCCGGGCACAGATACGCAGTATTTT.

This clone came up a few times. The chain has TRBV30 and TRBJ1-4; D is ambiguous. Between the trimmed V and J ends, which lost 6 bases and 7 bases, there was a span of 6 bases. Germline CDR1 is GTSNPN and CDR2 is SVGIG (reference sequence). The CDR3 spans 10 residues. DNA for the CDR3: TGTGCCTGTGGATCTGAAAAACTGTTTTTT. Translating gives CACGSEKLFF.

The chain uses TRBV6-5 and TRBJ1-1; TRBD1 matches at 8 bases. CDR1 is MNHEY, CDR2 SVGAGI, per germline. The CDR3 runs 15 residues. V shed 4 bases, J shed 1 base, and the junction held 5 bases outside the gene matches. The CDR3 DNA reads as TGTGCCAGCAGTTCCTATGGACAGGGGAACACTGAAGCTTTCTTT. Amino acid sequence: CASSSYGQGNTEAFF.

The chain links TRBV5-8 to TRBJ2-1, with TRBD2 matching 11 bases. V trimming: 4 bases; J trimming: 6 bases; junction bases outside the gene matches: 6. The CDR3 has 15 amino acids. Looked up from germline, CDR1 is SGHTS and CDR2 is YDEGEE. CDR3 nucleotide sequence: TGTGCCAGCAGCGTACTAGCGGGGGTGGGCAATGAGCAGTTCTTC. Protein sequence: CASSVLAGVGNEQFF.

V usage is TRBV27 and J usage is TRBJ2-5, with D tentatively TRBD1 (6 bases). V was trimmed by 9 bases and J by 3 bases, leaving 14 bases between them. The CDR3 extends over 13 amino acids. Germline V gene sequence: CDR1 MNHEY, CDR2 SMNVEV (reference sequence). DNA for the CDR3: TGTGCCAGTACCACAGGGATCGAAGAGACCCAGTACTTC. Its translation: CASTTGIEETQYF.

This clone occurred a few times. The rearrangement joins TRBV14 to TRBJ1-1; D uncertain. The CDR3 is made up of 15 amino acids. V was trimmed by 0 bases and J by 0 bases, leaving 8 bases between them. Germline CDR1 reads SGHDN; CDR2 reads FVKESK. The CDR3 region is CASSQDLYMNTEAFF. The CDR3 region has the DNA TGTGCCAGCAGCCAAGATCTGTATATGAACACTGAAGCTTTCTTT.

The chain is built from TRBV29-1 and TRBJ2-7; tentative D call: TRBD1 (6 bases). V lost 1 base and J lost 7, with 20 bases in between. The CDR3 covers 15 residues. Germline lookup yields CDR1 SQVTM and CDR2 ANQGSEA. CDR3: CSVEGGSARGGEQYF. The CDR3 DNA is TGCAGCGTTGAAGGGGGGAGCGCCCGAGGGGGAGAGCAGTACTTC.

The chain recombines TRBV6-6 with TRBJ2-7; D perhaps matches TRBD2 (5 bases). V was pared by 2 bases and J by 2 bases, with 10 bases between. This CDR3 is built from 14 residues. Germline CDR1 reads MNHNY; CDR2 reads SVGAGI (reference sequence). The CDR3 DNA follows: TGTGCCAGCAGTTACACGGGGATGGCCTACGAGCAGTACTTC. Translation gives CASSYTGMAYEQYF.

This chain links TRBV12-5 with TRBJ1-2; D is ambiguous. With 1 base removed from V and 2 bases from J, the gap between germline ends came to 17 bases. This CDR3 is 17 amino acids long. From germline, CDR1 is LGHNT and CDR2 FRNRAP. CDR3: CASGLDPLGYGNYGYTF. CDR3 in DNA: TGTGCTAGTGGTTTGGACCCGTTGGGGTATGGAAACTATGGCTACACCTTC.

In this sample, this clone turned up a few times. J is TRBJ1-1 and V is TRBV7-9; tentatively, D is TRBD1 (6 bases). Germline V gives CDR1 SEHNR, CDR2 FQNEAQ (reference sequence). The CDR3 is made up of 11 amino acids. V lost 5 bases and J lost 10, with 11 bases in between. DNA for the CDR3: TGTGCCAGCAGCCAGCTGGGGGCAGCTTTCTTT. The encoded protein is CASSQLGAAFF.

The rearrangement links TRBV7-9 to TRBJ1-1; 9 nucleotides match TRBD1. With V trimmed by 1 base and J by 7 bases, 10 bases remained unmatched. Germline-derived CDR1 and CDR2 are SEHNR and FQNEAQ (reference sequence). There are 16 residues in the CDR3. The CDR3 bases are TGTGCCAGCAGCTTAGTTGGTTTCGGACAGGGGAATGAAGCTTTCTTT. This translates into CASSLVGFGQGNEAFF. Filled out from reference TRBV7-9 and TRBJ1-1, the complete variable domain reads DTGVSQNPRHKITKRGQNVTFRCDPISEHNRLYWYRQTLGQGPEFLTYFQNEAQLEKSRLLSDRFSAERPKGSFSTLEIQRTEQGDSAMYLCASSLVGFGQGNEAFFGQGTRLTVV.

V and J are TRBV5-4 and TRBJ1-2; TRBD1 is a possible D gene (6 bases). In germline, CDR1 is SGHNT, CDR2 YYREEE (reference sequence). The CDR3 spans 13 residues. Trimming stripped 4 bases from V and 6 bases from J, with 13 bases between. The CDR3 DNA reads TGTGCCAGCAGCCTCTGGGGGGCGGATGGCTACACCTTC. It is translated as CASSLWGADGYTF.

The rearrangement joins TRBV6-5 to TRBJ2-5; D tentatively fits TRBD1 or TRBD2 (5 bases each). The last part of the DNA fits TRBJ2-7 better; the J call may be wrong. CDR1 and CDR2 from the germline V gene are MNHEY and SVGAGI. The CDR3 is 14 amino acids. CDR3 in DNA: TGTGCCAGCAGTTACCAGGGTTTGGGGGACGAGCAGTACTTC. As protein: CASSYQGLGDEQYF.

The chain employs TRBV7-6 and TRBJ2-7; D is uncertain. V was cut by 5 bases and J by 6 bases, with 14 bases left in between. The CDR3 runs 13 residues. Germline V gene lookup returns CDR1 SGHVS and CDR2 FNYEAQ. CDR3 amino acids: CASSRISRREQYF. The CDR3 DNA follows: TGTGCCAGCAGCCGTATAAGCAGGCGCGAGCAGTACTTC.